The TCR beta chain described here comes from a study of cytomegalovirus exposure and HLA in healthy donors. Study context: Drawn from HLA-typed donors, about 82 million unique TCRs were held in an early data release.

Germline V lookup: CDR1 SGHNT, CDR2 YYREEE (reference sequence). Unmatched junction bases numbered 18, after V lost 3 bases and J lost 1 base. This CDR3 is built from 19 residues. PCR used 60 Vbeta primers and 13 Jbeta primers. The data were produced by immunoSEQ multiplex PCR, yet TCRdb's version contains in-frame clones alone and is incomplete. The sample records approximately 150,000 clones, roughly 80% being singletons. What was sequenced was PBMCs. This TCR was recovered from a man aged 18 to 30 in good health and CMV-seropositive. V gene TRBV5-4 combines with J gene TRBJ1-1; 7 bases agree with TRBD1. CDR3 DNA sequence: TGTGCCAGCAGCTCCAGACTGACAGGGTCTTTGATACGGAACACTGAAGCTTTCTTT. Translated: CASSSRLTGSLIRNTEAFF.